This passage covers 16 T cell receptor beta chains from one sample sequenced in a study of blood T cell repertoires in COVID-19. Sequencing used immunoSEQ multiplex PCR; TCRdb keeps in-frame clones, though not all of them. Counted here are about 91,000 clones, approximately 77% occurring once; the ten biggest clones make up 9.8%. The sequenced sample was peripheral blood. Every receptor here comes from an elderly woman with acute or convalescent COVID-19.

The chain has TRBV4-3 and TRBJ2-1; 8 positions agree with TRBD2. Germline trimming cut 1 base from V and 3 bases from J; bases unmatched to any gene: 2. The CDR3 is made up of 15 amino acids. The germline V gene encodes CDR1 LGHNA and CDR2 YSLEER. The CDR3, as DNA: TGCGCCAGCAGCCAAGGCACTAGCGGCTACAATGAGCAGTTCTTC. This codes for CASSQGTSGYNEQFF.

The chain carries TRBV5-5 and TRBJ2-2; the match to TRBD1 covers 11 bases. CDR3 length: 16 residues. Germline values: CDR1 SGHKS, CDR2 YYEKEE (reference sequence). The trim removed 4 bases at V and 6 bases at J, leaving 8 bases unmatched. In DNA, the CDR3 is TGTGCCAGCAGCCGTGTAGGGACAGGGGGACCCGGGGAGCTGTTTTTT. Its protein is CASSRVGTGGPGELFF. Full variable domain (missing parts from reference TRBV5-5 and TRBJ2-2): DAGVTQSPTHLIKTRGQQVTLRCSPISGHKSVSWYQQVLGQGPQFIFQYYEKEERGRGNFPDRFSARQFPNYSSELNVNALLLGDSALYLCASSRVGTGGPGELFFGEGSRLTVL.

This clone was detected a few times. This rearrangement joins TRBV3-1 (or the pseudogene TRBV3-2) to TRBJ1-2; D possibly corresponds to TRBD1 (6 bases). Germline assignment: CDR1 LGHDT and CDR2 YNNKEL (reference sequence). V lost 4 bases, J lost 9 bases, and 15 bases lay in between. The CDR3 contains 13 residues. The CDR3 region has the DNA TGTGCCAGCAGCCCCGTGGGACATCTTAGCTACACCTTC. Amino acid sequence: CASSPVGHLSYTF.

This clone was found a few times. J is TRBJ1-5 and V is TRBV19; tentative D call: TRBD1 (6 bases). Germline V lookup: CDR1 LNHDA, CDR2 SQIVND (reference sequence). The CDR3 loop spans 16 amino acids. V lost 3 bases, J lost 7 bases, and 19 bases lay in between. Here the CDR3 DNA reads TGTGCCAGTAGTATCTCCGGGGCGCGAGGGGGACAGCCCCAGCATTTT. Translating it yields CASSISGARGGQPQHF.

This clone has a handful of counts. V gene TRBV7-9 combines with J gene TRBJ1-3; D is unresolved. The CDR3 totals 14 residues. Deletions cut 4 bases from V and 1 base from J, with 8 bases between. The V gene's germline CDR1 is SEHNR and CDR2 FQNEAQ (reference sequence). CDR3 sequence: CASSSQISGNTIYF. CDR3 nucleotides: TGTGCCAGCAGCTCACAGATTTCTGGAAACACCATATATTTT.

In DNA form, the CDR3 reads TGTGCCAGTAGTATGGAGGAGACCCAGTACTTC. It yields the protein CASSMEETQYF. The chain carries TRBV19 and TRBJ2-5; D is unclear. The CDR3 length is 11 residues. The V gene lost 3 bases and the J gene lost 5 bases, with 4 bases spanning the gap. Germline values: CDR1 LNHDA, CDR2 SQIVND (reference sequence). Full variable domain (rest looked up from reference TRBV19 and TRBJ2-5): DGGITQSPKYLFRKEGQNVTLSCEQNLNHDAMYWYRQDPGQGLRLIYYSQIVNDFQKGDIAEGYSVSREKKESFPLTVTSAQKNPTAFYLCASSMEETQYFGPGTRLLVL.

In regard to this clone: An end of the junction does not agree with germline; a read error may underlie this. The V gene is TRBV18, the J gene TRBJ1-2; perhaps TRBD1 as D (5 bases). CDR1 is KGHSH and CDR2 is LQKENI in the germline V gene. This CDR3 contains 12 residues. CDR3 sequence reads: CASSPPRGGEVF. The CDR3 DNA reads TGTGCCAGCTCACCACCGCGGGGAGGGGAAGTCTTC.

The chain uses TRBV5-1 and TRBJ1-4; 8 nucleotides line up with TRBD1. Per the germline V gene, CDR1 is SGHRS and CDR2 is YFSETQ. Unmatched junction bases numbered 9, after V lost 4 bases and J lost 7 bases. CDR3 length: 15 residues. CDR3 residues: CASSPSGQGGEKLFF. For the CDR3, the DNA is TGCGCCAGCAGCCCATCCGGACAGGGAGGTGAAAAACTGTTTTTT.

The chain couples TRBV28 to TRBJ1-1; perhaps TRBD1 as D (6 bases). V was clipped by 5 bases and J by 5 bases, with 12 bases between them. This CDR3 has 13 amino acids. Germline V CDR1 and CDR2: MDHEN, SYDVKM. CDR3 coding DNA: TGTGCCAGCAGTCTCACAGGGCGAACTGAAGCTTTCTTT. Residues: CASSLTGRTEAFF.

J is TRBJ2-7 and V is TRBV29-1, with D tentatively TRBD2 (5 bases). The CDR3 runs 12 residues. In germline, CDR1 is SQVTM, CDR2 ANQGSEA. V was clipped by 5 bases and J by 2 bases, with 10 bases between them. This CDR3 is CSVIYGAYEQYF. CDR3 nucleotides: TGCAGCGTTATCTACGGGGCCTACGAGCAGTACTTC.

The CDR3 here is CASSLGSGKGSYEQYF. CDR3 sequence (DNA): TGTGCCAGCAGCTTGGGTAGCGGTAAAGGTAGCTACGAGCAGTACTTC. The V gene is TRBV5-4, the J gene TRBJ2-7; D possibly corresponds to TRBD2 (6 bases). The CDR3 covers 16 residues. Germline CDR1 reads SGHNT; CDR2 reads YYREEE (reference sequence). Trimming removed 0 bases at V and 3 bases at J, with 16 bases between. Variable domain in full (rest from reference TRBV5-4 and TRBJ2-7): ETGVTQSPTHLIKTRGQQVTLRCSSQSGHNTVSWYQQALGQGPQFIFQYYREEENGRGNFPPRFSGLQFPNYSSELNVNALELDDSALYLCASSLGSGKGSYEQYFGPGTRLTVT.

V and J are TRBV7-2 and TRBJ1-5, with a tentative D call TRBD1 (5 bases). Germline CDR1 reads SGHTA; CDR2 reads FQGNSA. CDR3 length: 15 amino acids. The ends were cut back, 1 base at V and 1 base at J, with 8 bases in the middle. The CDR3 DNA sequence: TGTGCCAGCAGCTTAGATGGGGGGAGCAATCAGCCCCAGCATTTT. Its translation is CASSLDGGSNQPQHF. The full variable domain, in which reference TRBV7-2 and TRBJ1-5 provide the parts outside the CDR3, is GAGVSQSPSNKVTEKGKDVELRCDPISGHTALYWYRQSLGQGLEFLIYFQGNSAPDKSGLPSDRFSAERTGGSVSTLTIQRTQQEDSAVYLCASSLDGGSNQPQHFGDGTRLSIL.

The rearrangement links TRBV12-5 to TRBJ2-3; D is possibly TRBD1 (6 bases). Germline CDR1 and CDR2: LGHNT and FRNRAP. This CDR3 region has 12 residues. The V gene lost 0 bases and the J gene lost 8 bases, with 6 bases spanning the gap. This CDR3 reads CASGLVGGTQYF. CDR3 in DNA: TGTGCTAGTGGTTTGGTAGGGGGTACGCAGTATTTT.

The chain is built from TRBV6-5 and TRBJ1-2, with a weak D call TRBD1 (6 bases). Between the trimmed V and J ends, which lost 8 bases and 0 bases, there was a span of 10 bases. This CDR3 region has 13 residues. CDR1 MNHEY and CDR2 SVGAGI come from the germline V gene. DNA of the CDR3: TGTGCCAGCCCGGACAGAACTAACTATGGCTACACCTTC. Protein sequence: CASPDRTNYGYTF.

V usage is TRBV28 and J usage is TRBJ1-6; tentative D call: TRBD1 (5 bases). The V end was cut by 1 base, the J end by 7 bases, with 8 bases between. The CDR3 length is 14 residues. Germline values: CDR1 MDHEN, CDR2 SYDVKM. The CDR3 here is CASSLSTENSPLHF. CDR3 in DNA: TGTGCCAGCAGTTTATCGACAGAGAATTCACCCCTCCACTTT. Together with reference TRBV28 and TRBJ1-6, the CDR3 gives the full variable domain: DVKVTQSSRYLVKRTGEKVFLECVQDMDHENMFWYRQDPGLGLRLIYFSYDVKMKEKGDIPEGYSVSREKKERFSLILESASTNQTSMYLCASSLSTENSPLHFGNGTRLTVT.

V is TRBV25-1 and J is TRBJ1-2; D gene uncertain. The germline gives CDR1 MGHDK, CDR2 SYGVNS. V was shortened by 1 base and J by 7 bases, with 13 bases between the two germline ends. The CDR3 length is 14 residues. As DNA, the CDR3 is TGTGCCAGCAGTGAATCGGGGAGGCCTGGTGGCTACACCTTC. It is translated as CASSESGRPGGYTF.